The 23 T cell receptor beta chains below all came from one sample that was sequenced in a study of radiotherapy plus CTLA-4 blockade in lung cancer. TCRdb's copy holds only in-frame clones and misses some; the assay was immunoSEQ multiplex PCR. The sample shows about 83,000 clones, about 78% of them seen only once. Source: peripheral blood, taken from a patient treated with radiotherapy plus ipilimumab. All receptors derive from a human donor with non-small cell lung cancer who had a partial response to radiotherapy plus ipilimumab. Some clones in this sample may be carry-over from other donors' samples.

The V call is TRBV11-2, the J call TRBJ2-2; 7 nucleotides line up with TRBD2. The CDR3 has 15 amino acids. Germline V gene lookup returns CDR1 SGHAT and CDR2 FQNNGV. Trimming removed 1 base from V and 3 bases from J; junction bases left unmatched: 2. The CDR3 region is CASSLGLADTGELFF. The CDR3 nucleotides read TGTGCCAGCAGCTTAGGGCTAGCGGACACCGGGGAGCTGTTTTTT. Complete variable domain (other parts from reference TRBV11-2 and TRBJ2-2): EAGVAQSPRYKIIEKRQSVAFWCNPISGHATLYWYQQILGQGPKLLIQFQNNGVVDDSQLPKDRFSAERLKGVDSTLKIQPAKLEDSAVYLCASSLGLADTGELFFGEGSRLTVL.

This clone was seen just once. The V gene is TRBV18, the J gene TRBJ2-7; 10 nucleotides line up with TRBD1. V lost 6 bases, J lost 2 bases, and 4 bases stayed unmatched. This CDR3 comprises 14 residues. The germline V gene has CDR1 KGHSH and CDR2 LQKENI. The DNA of the CDR3 is TGTGCCAGCTCCCGGGACAGGGGCACCTACGAGCAGTACTTC. This codes for CASSRDRGTYEQYF.

The rearrangement links TRBV5-1 to TRBJ2-5; TRBD1 agrees at 7 bases. V lost 2 bases and J lost 5; bases outside the gene matches: 6. Germline CDR1 is SGHRS and CDR2 is YFSETQ. The CDR3 loop spans 14 amino acids. CDR3: CASSFADRAETQYF. The DNA of the CDR3 is TGCGCCAGCAGCTTCGCTGACAGGGCGGAGACCCAGTACTTC. Full variable domain (missing parts from reference TRBV5-1 and TRBJ2-5): KAGVTQTPRYLIKTRGQQVTLSCSPISGHRSVSWYQQTPGQGLQFLFEYFSETQRNKGNFPGRFSGRQFSNSRSEMNVSTLELGDSALYLCASSFADRAETQYFGPGTRLLVL.

The rearrangement uses TRBV19 and TRBJ1-2; D is ambiguous. The germline V gene has CDR1 LNHDA and CDR2 SQIVND (reference sequence). V lost 3 bases, J lost 4 bases, and 15 bases lay in between. This CDR3 region has 15 residues. The CDR3 sequence: CASSIARLFGYGYTF. The CDR3 DNA follows: TGTGCCAGTAGTATCGCCAGACTATTCGGCTATGGCTACACCTTC.

The chain uses TRBV6-5 and TRBJ2-5, with D unresolved. The CDR3 runs 15 residues. V was pared by 6 bases and J by 7 bases, with 21 bases between. Per the germline V gene, CDR1 is MNHEY and CDR2 is SVGAGI. The CDR3 spells CASRPTTLARGTQYF. The CDR3 nucleotides read TGTGCCAGCAGACCTACAACGCTGGCGCGAGGGACCCAGTACTTC.

The rearrangement joins TRBV5-4 to TRBJ2-2, with TRBD2 identical over 8 bases. Germline V lookup: CDR1 SGHNT, CDR2 YYREEE (reference sequence). The CDR3 runs 15 residues. V lost 6 bases and J lost 1; bases outside the gene matches: 5. This chain's CDR3 is CASTKRGQNTGELFF. In DNA form, the CDR3 reads TGTGCCAGCACCAAGCGGGGGCAGAACACCGGGGAGCTGTTTTTT.

This clone has a handful of counts. The chain combines TRBV2 with TRBJ1-2; TRBD1 matches at 9 bases. The CDR3 consists of 14 residues. Germline lookup yields CDR1 SNHLY and CDR2 FYNNEI. Trimming removed 4 bases from V and 4 bases from J; junction bases left unmatched: 4. CDR3 sequence reads: CASSVDRGSYGYTF. In nucleotides, the CDR3 is TGTGCCAGCAGTGTGGACAGGGGATCCTATGGCTACACCTTC.

The gene calls are TRBV7-7 and TRBJ2-5; 7 bases agree with TRBD2. V lost 4 bases, J lost 1 base, and 3 bases stayed unmatched. The CDR3 contains 14 residues. The germline V gene encodes CDR1 SSHAT and CDR2 FNYEAQ (reference sequence). The chain's CDR3 is CASSSSGAQETQYF. The CDR3 nucleotides are TGTGCCAGCAGCTCAAGCGGGGCCCAAGAGACCCAGTACTTC.

This chain connects TRBV11-2 to TRBJ1-3; no clear D gene. Trimming shortened V by 3 bases and J by 2 bases, and 5 bases separated the two germline ends. CDR3 length: 13 residues. Germline CDR1 reads SGHAT; CDR2 reads FQNNGV. As DNA, the CDR3 is TGTGCCAGCAGCTTCCCTGCTGGAAACACCATATATTTT. Translated: CASSFPAGNTIYF.

The V and J genes are TRBV10-3 and TRBJ2-3; TRBD2 aligns across 10 bases. V trimming: 4 bases; J trimming: 4 bases; junction bases outside the gene matches: 5. The CDR3 sequence is 15 residues long. The germline gives CDR1 ENHRY, CDR2 SYGVKD. The chain's CDR3 is CAISARLAGADTQYF. CDR3 nucleotide sequence: TGTGCCATCAGTGCAAGACTAGCGGGTGCAGATACGCAGTATTTT.

The chain joins TRBV5-1 to TRBJ2-1; D remains ambiguous. V was cut by 2 bases and J by 4 bases, with 13 bases left in between. The CDR3 is 15 residues long. Germline CDR1 is SGHRS and CDR2 is YFSETQ. The CDR3 spells CASSLGANQYNEQFF. CDR3 in DNA: TGCGCCAGCAGCTTAGGAGCGAACCAGTACAATGAGCAGTTCTTC.

Of note for this clone: The sample contains more than one DNA sequence encoding this CDR3. The chain combines TRBV11-2 with TRBJ2-7, with D perhaps matching TRBD1 (5 bases). Between the trimmed V and J ends, which lost 3 bases and 2 bases, there was a span of 8 bases. This CDR3 has 13 amino acids. Germline loops: CDR1 SGHAT, CDR2 FQNNGV. The CDR3 spells CASSLQGAYEQYF. As DNA, the CDR3 is TGTGCCAGCAGCTTGCAGGGCGCCTACGAGCAGTACTTC.

V is TRBV4-1 and J is TRBJ2-3; 10 nucleotides match TRBD2. The J segment lost 5 bases and the V segment lost 5 bases, leaving 13 bases of the junction unmatched. CDR1 and CDR2 from the germline V gene are MGHRA and YSYEKL. This CDR3 comprises 17 residues. The CDR3 DNA reads TGCGCCAGCAGCTTCGGATTGAGCGGGAGGGCCGGAGATACGCAGTATTTT. Encoded protein: CASSFGLSGRAGDTQYF.

V is TRBV5-1 and J is TRBJ2-1; the match to TRBD1 covers 9 bases. The J segment lost 4 bases and the V segment lost 3 bases, leaving 2 bases of the junction unmatched. The CDR3 length is 14 residues. The germline gives CDR1 SGHRS, CDR2 YFSETQ. The CDR3, as DNA: TGCGCCAGCAGCTGGGGGACAGGGTACAATGAGCAGTTCTTC. Protein sequence: CASSWGTGYNEQFF.

J is TRBJ2-1 and V is TRBV2; D might be TRBD2 (6 bases). V lost 10 bases and J 9 bases, leaving 25 bases between the germline ends. From germline, CDR1 is SNHLY and CDR2 FYNNEI. This CDR3 comprises 15 residues. Here the CDR3 DNA reads TGTGCCATCACTTGGGGCGGGGTGGGGGTTGGTGAGCAGTTCTTC. This sequence encodes CAITWGGVGVGEQFF.

The genes are TRBV7-2 and TRBJ2-5; D possibly corresponds to TRBD1 (6 bases). V was clipped by 4 bases and J by 2 bases, with 11 bases between them. Germline V gives CDR1 SGHTA, CDR2 FQGNSA. The CDR3 totals 14 residues. The CDR3 DNA reads as TGTGCCAGCAGCTCCGCCGGACAGCAAGAGACCCAGTACTTC. Its protein is CASSSAGQQETQYF.

This clone showed up just a few times. The rearrangement joins TRBV7-2 to TRBJ2-3; 10 bases map to TRBD2. This CDR3 is 15 amino acids long. Germline V gene lookup returns CDR1 SGHTA and CDR2 FQGNSA. V dropped 4 bases and J dropped 5; count of bases not matched to a gene: 6. The CDR3 reads CASSSTGTSVDTQYF. As DNA, the CDR3 is TGTGCCAGCAGCTCGACCGGGACTAGCGTAGATACGCAGTATTTT.

The table lists this clone with a count of one. The chain links TRBV27 to TRBJ2-5, with 13 bases identical to TRBD2. Trimming cost V 6 bases and J 5 bases; bases outside gene matches: 6. Germline V lookup: CDR1 MNHEY, CDR2 SMNVEV (reference sequence). The CDR3 extends over 15 amino acids. The CDR3 nucleotides are TGTGCCAGCAGCGCACTAGCGGGGGGGCTGGAGACCCAGTACTTC. It specifies CASSALAGGLETQYF.

The chain links TRBV2 to TRBJ2-4; no clear D gene. Germline-derived CDR1 and CDR2 are SNHLY and FYNNEI. V dropped 4 bases and J dropped 7 bases, with 5 bases sitting between them. The CDR3 has 11 residues. CDR3 loop: CASSGSNIQYF. In nucleotides, the CDR3 is TGTGCCAGCAGTGGTTCGAACATTCAGTACTTC.

This clone was detected only once. The rearrangement uses TRBV7-3 and TRBJ2-1; 11 bases agree with TRBD2. J lost 4 bases, V lost 2 bases, and 4 bases had no gene match. This CDR3 region has 16 residues. Germline-derived CDR1 and CDR2 are SGHTA and FQGTGA. CDR3 sequence (DNA): TGTGCCAGCAGCTTACTAGCGGGAGGTACTTACAATGAGCAGTTCTTC. Translating it yields CASSLLAGGTYNEQFF.

The J gene is TRBJ2-1, the V gene TRBV7-3; 13 bases match TRBD2. CDR1 and CDR2 from the germline V gene are SGHTA and FQGTGA. V lost 4 bases, J lost 7 bases, and 4 bases stayed unmatched. CDR3 length: 15 amino acids. The CDR3 DNA reads as TGTGCCAGCAGCTCACAACTAGCGGGGGGGAATGAGCAGTTCTTC. Protein product: CASSSQLAGGNEQFF.

The chain recombines TRBV28 with TRBJ2-6, with D hard to call. Trimming pared 5 bases from V and 0 bases from J, leaving 11 bases between. The germline V gene encodes CDR1 MDHEN and CDR2 SYDVKM. This CDR3 region has 16 residues. CDR3 nucleotide sequence: TGTGCCAGCAGTCTCCACGGTTCCTCTGGGGCCAACGTCCTGACTTTC. Its translation: CASSLHGSSGANVLTF.

The rearrangement links TRBV28 to TRBJ2-7; D ambiguous. The germline gives CDR1 MDHEN, CDR2 SYDVKM. CDR3 length: 12 residues. Trimming shortened V by 6 bases and J by 6 bases, and 12 bases separated the two germline ends. The CDR3 region has the DNA TGTGCCAGCAGCCCTCCGACTTTCGAGCAGTACTTC. Its translation is CASSPPTFEQYF.